A selection of T cell receptor beta chains follows, all from one sample in a study of T-cell reconstitution after alpha-beta-depleted transplantation in children. Via MiXCR, TCRdb re-called the PCR reads, giving one row per CDR3 protein. The table has some 840,000 distinct CDR3 sequences, roughly 15% seen once. Sample: PBMCs, mostly from graft donor cells, taken 360 days after TCRalphabeta/CD19-depleted stem cell transplant. These TCRs come from a male patient between 5 and 17 years old who had a stem cell transplant for acute lymphoblastic leukemia, so the T cells may come from the graft donor. The CDR3 runs from the conserved cysteine through the conserved F or W.

>TRBJ2-7|TRBV12-3/TRBV12-4
CASSTSTPSYEQYF
>TRBJ2-7|TRBV27
CASSSSTGTVAYEQYF
>TRBJ2-1|TRBV12-3/TRBV12-4
CASSGKSGVPANEQFF
>TRBJ2-5|TRBV24-1
CATNRQDQVKETQYF
>TRBJ2-2|TRBV5-6
CASSLKAAGELFF
>TRBJ2-1|TRBV20-1
CSARTGLYYNEQFF
>TRBJ2-7|TRBV6-5
CASSYSIGTHTYEQYF
>TRBJ2-7|TRBV4-1
CASSQKLAGLSYEQYF
>TRBJ2-3|TRBV20-1
CTVVLGADTQYF
>TRBJ2-7|TRBV10-3
CAIKGTALSYEQYF
>TRBJ2-1|TRBV4-1
CASSQGYRLAGGSYNEQFF
>TRBJ2-2|TRBV24-1
CAAYANTGELFF
>TRBJ2-7|TRBV5-1
CASSFDRGEQYF
>TRBJ2-1|TRBV19
CASSIERRTYNEQFF
>TRBJ2-7|TRBV4-1
CASSQGQSLYEQYF
>TRBJ1-1|TRBV20-1
CSAREGNTEAFF
>TRBJ1-1|TRBV29-1
CSASPGPWGDTEAFF
>TRBJ2-7|TRBV20-1
CSARDVGPGRYYEQYF
>TRBJ2-1|TRBV20-1
CSARDSPSGRAW
>TRBJ2-7|TRBV5-1
CASSRDAVSYEQYF
>TRBJ2-3|TRBV27
CASSRSRRGGSTDTQYF
>TRBJ2-7|TRBV29-1
CSAMPQGLGAYEQYF
>TRBJ2-1|TRBV7-8
CASSGTGTRIPNEQFF
>TRBJ2-5|TRBV5-1
CASSLEPSGRGRETQYF
>TRBJ2-6|TRBV3-1
CASSRTRLAQVSGANVLTF
>TRBJ2-3|TRBV29-1
CSFWGRRFTDTQYF
>TRBJ1-1|TRBV2
CASSEDPSAFF
>TRBJ2-3|TRBV5-1
CASSLGPGAYTDTQYF
>TRBJ2-5|TRBV5-1
CASSLIPVSQETQYF
>TRBJ1-1|TRBV25-1
CACSVGFGGAFF
>TRBJ1-1|TRBV12-3/TRBV12-4
CASSLTWTGRRTHDPEAFF
>TRBJ1-1|TRBV6-5
CASSGQGFMVTEAFF
>TRBJ2-1|TRBV12-3/TRBV12-4
CASSLAVLVGLAGANEQFF
>TRBJ2-3|TRBV11-2
CASSLGIREAHTDTQYF
>TRBJ2-7|TRBV9
CASSPPNRGLAEQYF
>TRBJ2-1|TRBV20-1
CSAPRRAGVNYNEQFF
>TRBJ2-5|TRBV5-1
CASSLVPGTRETQYF
>TRBJ2-2|TRBV28
CASSLMPPLGHPNTGELFF
>TRBJ2-7|TRBV7-4
CASSYRQGPSYEQYF
>TRBJ2-7|TRBV6-2/TRBV6-3
CASSYGGRRGLTSGRSSYEQYF
>TRBJ2-1|TRBV6-2/TRBV6-3
CASSYSAGLAGDNEQFF
>TRBJ2-5|TRBV20-1
CCARPLGEGRETQYF
>TRBJ1-4|TRBV28
CASSSGPSMLF
>TRBJ2-1|TRBV20-1
CSEYGTKAEQFF
>TRBJ2-2|TRBV7-9
CASSLGVSTGELFF
>TRBJ2-3|TRBV10-3
CAIRPQREVASSTDTQYF
>TRBJ2-7|TRBV27
CASSPLIDLLAGGLYEQYF
>TRBJ2-5|TRBV10-2
CASSDRAAEETQYF
>TRBJ2-1|TRBV29-1
CSVRREIPYNEQFF
>TRBJ2-7|TRBV5-1
CASSLALAARYYEQYF
>TRBJ2-5|TRBV18
CASSPGETQYF
>TRBJ2-3|TRBV11-2
CASSFQLAVRLSTDTQYF
>TRBJ2-5|TRBV12-3/TRBV12-4
CASRELSTGVQYF
>TRBJ2-2|TRBV20-1
CSAREQNTGELFF
>TRBJ2-5|TRBV9
CASSVEAGEETQYF
>TRBJ2-3|TRBV2
CASSRQGTSTDTQYF
>TRBJ2-3|TRBV5-5
CASSLGTSGGDTQYF
>TRBJ2-5|TRBV11-2
CASSFLRGAKRLTQYF
>TRBJ1-5|TRBV2
CASSEWPLGQPQHF
>TRBJ1-5|TRBV4-1
CASRPRPDRDDVSNQPQHF